The 27 T cell receptor beta chains presented below share a single source sample, sequenced in a study of blood T cell repertoires in COVID-19. Measured with immunoSEQ multiplex PCR; TCRdb has only the in-frame clones, and not every one. The repertoire has 450,000 or so clones, 75% to 90% of them found once; the top ten carry about 1.6%. The material sequenced was peripheral blood. The receptors originated from a middle-aged woman with COVID-19, enrolled during active disease.

J is TRBJ1-1 and V is TRBV3-1 (or the pseudogene TRBV3-2); no reliable D call. Trimming left V 4 bases short and J 0 bases short, with 9 bases between. The CDR3 sequence is 14 residues long. Germline lookup yields CDR1 LGHDT and CDR2 YNNKEL (reference sequence). CDR3: CASSPLIMNTEAFF. The CDR3 DNA is TGTGCCAGCAGCCCGCTAATAATGAACACTGAAGCTTTCTTT.

The CDR3 DNA reads as TGTGCCAGTACGAGCGGGGAGTTCTACGAGCAGTACTTC. It encodes CASTSGEFYEQYF. V and J are TRBV19 and TRBJ2-7; 7 bases map to TRBD2. This CDR3 has 13 amino acids. V gave up 7 bases and J gave up 3 bases; unmatched junction bases: 6. Germline-derived CDR1 and CDR2 are LNHDA and SQIVND (reference sequence).

CDR3 loop: CASSQGGDRVHEQYF. The DNA for the CDR3 is TGCGCCAGCAGCCAAGGTGGGGACAGGGTCCACGAGCAGTACTTC. This sequence joins TRBV4-3 and TRBJ2-7; the match to TRBD1 covers 9 bases. The CDR3 runs to 15 residues. Trimming at V came to 1 base and at J to 5 bases, leaving 6 bases not matched to a gene. Germline lookup yields CDR1 LGHNA and CDR2 YSLEER.

V and J are TRBV7-3 and TRBJ2-5, with D possibly TRBD2 on 6 matching bases. CDR3 length equals 15 residues. The ends were cut back, 2 bases at V and 7 bases at J, with 17 bases in the middle. CDR1 and CDR2 (germline): SGHTA, FQGTGA. DNA of the CDR3: TGTGCCAGCAGCTTACAGTGGGGAGGTCTAGGGACCCAGTACTTC. Protein product: CASSLQWGGLGTQYF.

The chain is built from TRBV30 and TRBJ1-5; D may be TRBD1 (5 bases). The V end lost 3 bases, the J end lost 1 base, and 7 bases lay between the germline ends. The CDR3 loop spans 13 amino acids. CDR1 GTSNPN and CDR2 SVGIG come from the germline V gene (reference sequence). The CDR3, as DNA: TGTGCCTGGAGCCACAGGAGCAATCAGCCCCAGCATTTT. Its protein is CAWSHRSNQPQHF.

This rearrangement joins TRBV6-2 or TRBV6-3 to TRBJ2-7, with D tentatively TRBD2 (5 bases). Germline V CDR1 and CDR2: MNHEY, SVGEGT. The CDR3 runs 16 residues. V gave up 2 bases and J gave up 1 base, with 15 bases separating them. The CDR3 nucleotides are TGTGCCAGCAGTTACCGGGGTGGTCGACCTTCCTACGAGCAGTACTTC. This codes for CASSYRGGRPSYEQYF.

The chain uses TRBV20-1 and TRBJ1-2; TRBD1 agrees at 8 bases. The germline V gene has CDR1 DFQATT and CDR2 SNEGSKA (reference sequence). With V trimmed by 3 bases and J by 8 bases, 5 bases remained unmatched. There are 12 residues in the CDR3. The CDR3: CSASQGARGYTF. The CDR3 DNA reads TGCAGTGCTAGTCAGGGGGCGCGGGGCTACACCTTC.

CDR3: CASSGQGHEQYF. In nucleotides, the CDR3 is TGTGCCAGCAGTGGTCAGGGGCACGAGCAGTACTTC. The chain joins TRBV6-2 or TRBV6-3 to TRBJ2-7, with D perhaps matching TRBD1 (6 bases). CDR3 length: 12 amino acids. V shed 5 bases and J shed 5 bases, with 10 bases lying between them. Germline-derived CDR1 and CDR2 are MNHEY and SVGEGT.

A single count supports this clone. This chain links TRBV28 with TRBJ1-5; TRBD1 matches 7 bases. The V gene end was trimmed by 6 bases and the J gene end by 3 bases; junction bases not matched to a gene: 5. Germline-derived CDR1 and CDR2 are MDHEN and SYDVKM. This CDR3 has 14 residues. The CDR3 spells CASSPTGINQPQHF. CDR3 coding DNA: TGTGCCAGCAGCCCGACAGGGATCAATCAGCCCCAGCATTTT. The whole variable domain, filled in from reference TRBV28 and TRBJ1-5, reads DVKVTQSSRYLVKRTGEKVFLECVQDMDHENMFWYRQDPGLGLRLIYFSYDVKMKEKGDIPEGYSVSREKKERFSLILESASTNQTSMYLCASSPTGINQPQHFGDGTRLSIL.

V usage is TRBV27 and J usage is TRBJ2-3, with 9 bases aligning to TRBD1. Trimming took 8 bases from V and 1 from J; bases not matched to a gene: 10. This CDR3 is 16 amino acids long. CDR1 MNHEY and CDR2 SMNVEV come from the germline V gene (reference sequence). Written as DNA, the CDR3 is TGTGCCAGCGGCCCTGGGTGGACAGGGGGCACAGATACGCAGTATTTT. It yields the protein CASGPGWTGGTDTQYF.

Only a few counts were recorded for this clone. V gene TRBV6-1 combines with J gene TRBJ2-2, with D unresolved. The CDR3 has 14 residues. V lost 3 bases and J lost 1, with 6 bases in between. The germline V gene has CDR1 MNHNS and CDR2 SASEGT. Here the CDR3 DNA reads TGTGCCAGCAGTGATACAGAGAACACCGGGGAGCTGTTTTTT. This sequence encodes CASSDTENTGELFF.

This sequence joins TRBV6-1 and TRBJ2-7; 7 nucleotides align to TRBD1. Per germline, CDR1 MNHNS and CDR2 SASEGT. This CDR3 has 14 residues. V gave up 3 bases and J gave up 3 bases; unmatched junction bases: 5. The CDR3 loop is CASSDGAGGYEQYF. The CDR3 DNA sequence: TGTGCCAGCAGTGACGGGGCAGGGGGCTACGAGCAGTACTTC.

This sequence joins TRBV15 and TRBJ2-1; D gene uncertain. The CDR3 has 13 residues. Germline lookup yields CDR1 LNHNV and CDR2 YYDKDF (reference sequence). V shed 7 bases and J shed 2 bases, with 9 bases lying between them. CDR3 sequence (DNA): TGTGCCACCACGTCTCCCGCCTACAATGAGCAGTTCTTC. It is translated as CATTSPAYNEQFF.

The chain links TRBV4-3 to TRBJ1-1, with D maybe TRBD1 (5 bases). The V and J ends lost 4 bases and 5 bases respectively, with 14 bases between them. Germline values: CDR1 LGHNA, CDR2 YSLEER. The CDR3 extends over 14 amino acids. The CDR3 reads CASSRITRGTEAFF. CDR3 nucleotides: TGCGCCAGCAGCCGCATAACCCGGGGGACTGAAGCTTTCTTT.

The rearrangement uses TRBV5-1 and TRBJ2-1; TRBD1 is a possible D gene (6 bases). Germline values: CDR1 SGHRS, CDR2 YFSETQ. The ends were cut back, 0 bases at V and 3 bases at J, with 22 bases in the middle. The CDR3 length is 19 residues. CDR3 sequence reads: CASSLAGTAQGPYYNEQFF. In DNA form, the CDR3 reads TGCGCCAGCAGCTTGGCGGGGACCGCGCAGGGGCCGTACTACAATGAGCAGTTCTTC.

Only a few counts were recorded for this clone. This chain connects TRBV2 to TRBJ1-2, with 11 bases fitting TRBD1. The CDR3 extends over 15 amino acids. The J segment lost 4 bases and the V segment lost 5 bases, leaving 6 bases of the junction unmatched. Germline V gene data show CDR1 as SNHLY and CDR2 as FYNNEI. The CDR3 DNA sequence: TGTGCCAGCAGTAGGGACAGGGGGGACGGCTATGGCTACACCTTC. Translation gives CASSRDRGDGYGYTF.

The rearrangement uses TRBV27 and TRBJ1-2; maybe TRBD1 (5 bases). Trimming took 5 bases from V and 4 from J, leaving 17 bases between them. Germline V gene sequence: CDR1 MNHEY, CDR2 SMNVEV (reference sequence). The CDR3 runs to 15 residues. CDR3 residues: CASSSTARGVYGYTF. For the CDR3, the DNA is TGTGCCAGCAGTAGCACCGCCCGGGGGGTCTATGGCTACACCTTC.

The rearrangement joins TRBV25-1 to TRBJ1-6; 8 positions match TRBD1. The germline V gene has CDR1 MGHDK and CDR2 SYGVNS. CDR3 length: 14 amino acids. Trimming at V came to 4 bases and at J to 8 bases, leaving 4 bases not matched to a gene. The DNA of the CDR3 is TGTGCCAGCAGTGGACAGGGGTTTGATTCACCCCTCCACTTT. Residues: CASSGQGFDSPLHF.

This clone was picked up one time. The chain joins TRBV2 to TRBJ1-5; D call uncertain. This CDR3 has 13 residues. The V gene lost 5 bases and the J gene lost 7 bases, with 12 bases spanning the gap. Germline values: CDR1 SNHLY, CDR2 FYNNEI. The CDR3 is CASSQGLRQPQHF. In DNA form, the CDR3 reads TGTGCCAGCAGTCAAGGGTTACGGCAGCCCCAGCATTTT. The entire variable domain, with the rest obtained from reference TRBV2 and TRBJ1-5, is as follows: EPEVTQTPSHQVTQMGQEVILRCVPISNHLYFYWYRQILGQKVEFLVSFYNNEISEKSEIFDDQFSVERPDGSNFTLKIRSTKLEDSAMYFCASSQGLRQPQHFGDGTRLSIL.

This chain links TRBV7-8 with TRBJ1-1; D perhaps matches TRBD1 (6 bases). CDR1 and CDR2 (germline): SGHVS, FQNEAQ. This CDR3 spans 16 amino acids. V was shortened by 1 base and J by 5 bases, with 17 bases between the two germline ends. The CDR3 coding sequence is TGTGCCAGCAGCTTAGATCCCCAAGTCAGGGGAACTGAAGCTTTCTTT. Residues: CASSLDPQVRGTEAFF. The full variable domain, completed using reference TRBV7-8 and TRBJ1-1, is GAGVSQSPRYKVAKRGQDVALRCDPISGHVSLFWYQQALGQGPEFLTYFQNEAQLDKSGLPSDRFFAERPEGSVSTLKIQRTQQEDSAVYLCASSLDPQVRGTEAFFGQGTRLTVV.

The chain combines TRBV11-2 with TRBJ2-1; 12 positions agree with TRBD2. Germline lookup yields CDR1 SGHAT and CDR2 FQNNGV. V trimming: 2 bases; J trimming: 9 bases; junction bases outside the gene matches: 8. CDR3 length: 16 amino acids. The CDR3 coding sequence is TGTGCCAGCAGCTTACTAGCGGGAGGGTTGCGAGGTGAGCAGTTCTTC. It specifies CASSLLAGGLRGEQFF.

In this sample, this clone turned up once. At the DNA level, this CDR3 is encoded by other sequences in the same sample as well. The chain uses TRBV5-1 and TRBJ1-2; D is perhaps TRBD1 (5 bases). Trimming took 4 bases from V and 1 from J, leaving 8 bases between them. The CDR3 runs 13 residues. Germline-derived CDR1 and CDR2 are SGHRS and YFSETQ. CDR3 DNA sequence: TGCGCCAGCAGCCCCGACAGTAACTATGGCTACACCTTC. It encodes CASSPDSNYGYTF. Supplemented by reference TRBV5-1 and TRBJ1-2, the full variable domain reads KAGVTQTPRYLIKTRGQQVTLSCSPISGHRSVSWYQQTPGQGLQFLFEYFSETQRNKGNFPGRFSGRQFSNSRSEMNVSTLELGDSALYLCASSPDSNYGYTFGSGTRLTVV.

This sequence joins TRBV6-6 and TRBJ1-2; TRBD1 matches 7 bases. CDR1 is MNHNY, CDR2 SVGAGI, per germline (reference sequence). V shed 7 bases and J 5 bases; nucleotides not matched to a gene: 16. The CDR3 covers 16 residues. The DNA of the CDR3 is TGTGCCAGCACCTTAGGCCCGCGGGACAGCTTATATGGCTACACCTTC. Translated, it gives CASTLGPRDSLYGYTF.

This clone was recorded only once. The chain uses TRBV27 and TRBJ1-2; 7 bases are shared with TRBD1. The CDR3 covers 15 residues. Germline assignment: CDR1 MNHEY and CDR2 SMNVEV (reference sequence). V dropped 3 bases and J dropped 3; count of bases not matched to a gene: 7. This CDR3 reads CASSLTGTTYYGYTF. In DNA, the CDR3 is TGTGCCAGCAGTTTGACAGGGACCACCTACTATGGCTACACCTTC.

The rearrangement links TRBV4-3 to TRBJ1-1; D is uncertain. The CDR3 has 15 residues. The ends were cut back, 0 bases at V and 1 base at J, with 9 bases in the middle. Germline V gene data show CDR1 as LGHNA and CDR2 as YSLEER. The DNA of the CDR3 is TGCGCCAGCAGCCAAGATCCCTCGGGGAACACTGAAGCTTTCTTT. Translating gives CASSQDPSGNTEAFF.

The V call is TRBV5-1, the J call TRBJ1-1, with 8 bases matching TRBD1. CDR3 length: 19 amino acids. Looked up from germline, CDR1 is SGHRS and CDR2 is YFSETQ. V dropped 4 bases and J dropped 0; count of bases not matched to a gene: 17. The CDR3 region is CASSPKTIGQGLLNTEAFF. CDR3 nucleotide sequence: TGCGCCAGCAGCCCTAAGACGATAGGACAGGGCCTTTTGAACACTGAAGCTTTCTTT.

The V and J genes are TRBV7-9 and TRBJ1-2, with D perhaps matching TRBD1 (6 bases). V was pared by 8 bases and J by 2 bases, with 18 bases between. CDR1 is SEHNR and CDR2 is FQNEAQ in the germline V gene (reference sequence). The CDR3 length is 15 residues. The CDR3 protein is CASDSRTAGNYGYTF. For the CDR3, the DNA is TGTGCCAGCGATTCTCGGACAGCGGGGAACTATGGCTACACCTTC. Combining the CDR3 with reference TRBV7-9 and TRBJ1-2 gives the whole variable domain DTGVSQNPRHKITKRGQNVTFRCDPISEHNRLYWYRQTLGQGPEFLTYFQNEAQLEKSRLLSDRFSAERPKGSFSTLEIQRTEQGDSAMYLCASDSRTAGNYGYTFGSGTRLTVV.